This T cell receptor beta chain was sequenced in a study of neurological immune-mediated disorders. This sample's time point: technical triplicate 1. This clonotype was recorded at least ten times. From the 5' RACE reads, TCRdb called clonotypes with MiXCR, one entry per CDR3 protein. Among fewer than 30,000 distinct CDR3 sequences, over 10% were seen once, and the ten largest hold less than 5.5%. Sequencing was carried out using CD4+ T cells from blood. This clonotype originated in a female donor with HTLV-1-associated myelopathy (HAM/TSP).

The CDR3 sequence is CASSEWAPNIQYF. The CDR3, as DNA: TGTGCCAGCAGTGAGTGGGCCCCGAACATTCAGTACTTC. This rearrangement joins TRBV25-1 to TRBJ2-4; the D is unclear. The CDR3 is 13 residues long. Per germline, CDR1 MGHDK and CDR2 SYGVNS. Trimming took 3 bases from V and 7 from J, leaving 10 bases between them.